The 7 T cell receptor beta chains given below trace back to one sample, sequenced in a study of cytomegalovirus exposure and HLA in healthy donors. The study ran its PCR with 60 Vbeta and 13 Jbeta primers. The table came from immunoSEQ multiplex PCR; TCRdb's copy has only in-frame clones and leaves some out. The data hold 45,000 or so clones, with 55% to 75% observed a single time. Sequencing input: PBMCs. These receptor sequences come from a woman aged 25-40 years in good health and CMV-seronegative.

A note on this clone: At one end, the junction sequence differs from germline, possibly due to a read error. The chain combines TRBV4-2 with TRBJ2-3, with D possibly TRBD1 on 6 matching bases. Germline V CDR1 and CDR2: LGHNA, YNFKEQ. This CDR3 has 16 residues. CDR3 residues: CASSQEDRWRTDMQYF. CDR3 DNA sequence: TGTGCCAGCAGCCAAGAAGACCGATGGCGGACAGATATGCAGTATTTT.

This chain connects TRBV5-1 to TRBJ1-2, with 9 bases matching TRBD1. The CDR3 is 13 residues long. With V trimmed by 4 bases and J by 14 bases, 12 bases remained unmatched. CDR1 is SGHRS and CDR2 is YFSETQ in the germline V gene. DNA for the CDR3: TGCGCCAGCAGCGTCGACCTACAGGGGGCGCTTACCTTC. Protein: CASSVDLQGALTF.

J is TRBJ2-5 and V is TRBV14; 9 bases fit TRBD2. CDR1 is SGHDN, CDR2 FVKESK, per germline. The CDR3 length is 18 residues. Germline trimming cut 1 base from V and 5 bases from J; bases unmatched to any gene: 14. CDR3 sequence: CASSQGAWSSGGLETQYF. CDR3 nucleotide sequence: TGTGCCAGCAGCCAAGGAGCGTGGAGTAGCGGGGGTTTGGAGACCCAGTACTTC.

This clone was seen only once. This sequence joins TRBV13 and TRBJ2-3; 12 bases map to TRBD2. The CDR3 totals 15 residues. CDR1 is PRHDT, CDR2 FYEKMQ, per germline (reference sequence). The V gene end was trimmed by 7 bases and the J gene end by 4 bases; junction bases not matched to a gene: 6. The CDR3 nucleotides read TGTGCCAGCACCCCGGGACTAGCGGGCGCAGATACGCAGTATTTT. Residues: CASTPGLAGADTQYF.

V gene TRBV6-5 combines with J gene TRBJ2-5; perhaps TRBD1 as D (6 bases). Germline-derived CDR1 and CDR2 are MNHEY and SVGAGI. CDR3 length: 12 amino acids. Trimming took 9 bases from V and 0 from J, leaving 8 bases between them. The CDR3 DNA follows: TGTGCCAGTACAGGGAACCAAGAGACCCAGTACTTC. Translating gives CASTGNQETQYF.

This chain connects TRBV5-4 to TRBJ1-1; no clear D. CDR1 is SGHNT and CDR2 is YYREEE in the germline V gene (reference sequence). Trimming removed 4 bases at V and 1 base at J, with 11 bases between. CDR3 length equals 14 residues. The CDR3 DNA reads as TGTGCCAGCAGCCATACAGTGGGGAACACTGAAGCTTTCTTT. It is translated as CASSHTVGNTEAFF. Full variable domain (rest looked up from reference TRBV5-4 and TRBJ1-1): ETGVTQSPTHLIKTRGQQVTLRCSSQSGHNTVSWYQQALGQGPQFIFQYYREEENGRGNFPPRFSGLQFPNYSSELNVNALELDDSALYLCASSHTVGNTEAFFGQGTRLTVV.

The chain employs TRBV25-1 and TRBJ2-1, with 11 bases aligning to TRBD2. V was clipped by 2 bases and J by 12 bases; unmatched bases: 12. CDR1 and CDR2 (germline): MGHDK, SYGVNS. This CDR3 contains 16 residues. This CDR3 reads CASSEQTSGMSEGQFF. CDR3 in DNA: TGTGCCAGCAGTGAACAGACTAGCGGGATGTCTGAAGGGCAGTTCTTC.